The 30 T cell receptor beta chains below come from one sample, sequenced in a study of shared clonotypes between healthy human individuals. Clones were read by immunoSEQ multiplex PCR, and TCRdb kept only the in-frame ones, dropping some. The repertoire holds approximately 530,000 clones, 90% to 96% seen once, with approximately 0.06% in the top ten. The sample consisted of naive CD4+ T cells sorted from blood. Subset in this sample: CD45RA+ positively selected. Every receptor here comes from a woman aged 25 to 45 in good health.

The chain employs TRBV19 and TRBJ2-6, with 7 bases identical to TRBD1. Per germline, CDR1 LNHDA and CDR2 SQIVND (reference sequence). CDR3 length: 17 amino acids. Trimming took 7 bases from V and 0 from J; bases not matched to a gene: 9. CDR3 sequence (DNA): TGTGCCAGTACTACCCCGGGACAGAGCTCTGGGGCCAACGTCCTGACTTTC. Translation: CASTTPGQSSGANVLTF.

The CDR3 region has the DNA TGCGCCAGCAGCCTGGCCGGACTAGTCGGGGAGCTGTTTTTT. Its translation is CASSLAGLVGELFF. This sequence joins TRBV4-1 and TRBJ2-2, with 7 positions matching TRBD2. Trimming removed 4 bases from V and 7 bases from J; junction bases left unmatched: 6. The CDR3 has 14 amino acids. Germline V lookup: CDR1 MGHRA, CDR2 YSYEKL.

This rearrangement joins TRBV29-1 to TRBJ1-2, with D possibly matching TRBD1 (6 bases). The CDR3 sequence is 13 residues long. Between the trimmed V and J ends, which lost 6 bases and 8 bases, there was a span of 19 bases. In germline, CDR1 is SQVTM, CDR2 ANQGSEA. CDR3 DNA sequence: TGCAGCGTCCCCGTTCCGGGGGCGGGCGGCTACACCTTC. It translates to CSVPVPGAGGYTF.

The V call is TRBV6-5, the J call TRBJ1-1, with D tentatively TRBD1 (5 bases). The length of the CDR3 is 13 residues. The germline V gene encodes CDR1 MNHEY and CDR2 SVGAGI. V lost 2 bases, J lost 4 bases, and 8 bases lay in between. DNA for the CDR3: TGTGCCAGCAGTTACGCGGGGGGCACTGAAGCTTTCTTT. Translating it yields CASSYAGGTEAFF.

This clone was detected only once. V is TRBV4-1 and J is TRBJ2-3; TRBD2 agrees at 10 bases. The CDR3 spans 16 residues. V lost 3 bases, J lost 2 bases, and 5 bases stayed unmatched. In germline, CDR1 is MGHRA, CDR2 YSYEKL. The CDR3 here is CASSQVSGRSTDTQYF. As DNA, the CDR3 is TGCGCCAGCAGCCAGGTTAGCGGGAGGTCCACAGATACGCAGTATTTT.

This clone was detected once. The chain is built from TRBV6-1 and TRBJ2-2, with D possibly being TRBD1 (5 bases). The CDR3 spans 14 residues. Germline CDR1 is MNHNS and CDR2 is SASEGT. Trimming cost V 8 bases and J 3 bases, with 13 bases left between them. The DNA of the CDR3 is TGTGCCAGCGAAAAAGGGGTTGACACCGGGGAGCTGTTTTTT. It codes for CASEKGVDTGELFF.

The chain uses TRBV18 and TRBJ2-1; 7 bases match TRBD2. Germline V CDR1 and CDR2: KGHSH, LQKENI. The CDR3 is 15 amino acids. J gave up 9 bases and V 0 bases, and 8 bases lay outside the gene matches. The CDR3 region has the DNA TGTGCCAGCTCACCACCTATCCTAGCGGACGTTGAGCAGTTCTTC. It specifies CASSPPILADVEQFF.

CDR3 sequence: CASSPMGGSGANVLTF. The CDR3 coding sequence is TGCGCCAGCAGCCCGATGGGCGGCTCTGGGGCCAACGTCCTGACTTTC. The chain couples TRBV5-1 to TRBJ2-6; no clear D. CDR1 SGHRS and CDR2 YFSETQ come from the germline V gene. With 4 bases removed from V and 0 bases from J, the gap between germline ends came to 11 bases. The CDR3 totals 16 residues.

The rearrangement joins TRBV19 to TRBJ1-5, with D possibly matching TRBD1 (6 bases). From germline, CDR1 is LNHDA and CDR2 SQIVND (reference sequence). Trimming took off 8 bases at V and 4 bases at J, with 9 bases between the two ends. This CDR3 comprises 12 residues. CDR3 sequence reads: CASWTANQPQHF. Written as DNA, the CDR3 is TGTGCCAGTTGGACAGCGAATCAGCCCCAGCATTTT.

This chain connects TRBV29-1 to TRBJ2-4; perhaps TRBD1 as D (6 bases). The CDR3 is 13 residues long. Trimming pared 1 base from V and 7 bases from J, leaving 11 bases between. The germline CDR1 and CDR2 sequences are SQVTM and ANQGSEA. This chain's CDR3 is CSVEVGQGNIQYF. Here the CDR3 DNA reads TGCAGCGTTGAAGTCGGGCAGGGGAACATTCAGTACTTC.

V is TRBV10-2 and J is TRBJ2-7; the match to TRBD2 covers 12 bases. Germline loops: CDR1 WSHSY, CDR2 SAAADI. The ends lost 8 bases at V and 3 bases at J; junction bases unmatched: 5. This CDR3 is 14 amino acids long. The CDR3 nucleotides are TGCGCCAGCCAACGACTAGCGGGAGTCTACGAGCAGTACTTC. Encoded protein: CASQRLAGVYEQYF.

V and J are TRBV28 and TRBJ1-3; D might be TRBD1 (5 bases). Germline loops: CDR1 MDHEN, CDR2 SYDVKM. This CDR3 has 15 residues. The ends were cut back, 6 bases at V and 0 bases at J, with 12 bases in the middle. In DNA form, the CDR3 reads TGTGCCAGCAGGGGACGGCGGAGCTCTGGAAACACCATATATTTT. Translation gives CASRGRRSSGNTIYF.

This clone was counted between two and nine times. Additional DNA sequences in this sample encode the identical CDR3. V usage is TRBV5-1 and J usage is TRBJ2-7; 10 bases agree with TRBD1. The CDR3 sequence is 13 residues long. The ends lost 4 bases at V and 4 bases at J; junction bases unmatched: 2. Per germline, CDR1 SGHRS and CDR2 YFSETQ. This CDR3 reads CASSGGQGYEQYF. CDR3 nucleotide sequence: TGCGCCAGCAGCGGGGGACAGGGGTACGAGCAGTACTTC.

The V and J genes are TRBV11-2 and TRBJ2-3, with D possibly being TRBD1 or TRBD2 (7 bases each). Trimming left V 4 bases short and J 2 bases short, with 16 bases between. There are 16 residues in the CDR3. The germline V gene has CDR1 SGHAT and CDR2 FQNNGV. Here the CDR3 DNA reads TGTGCCAGCAGCTCAGGGGGGGCGTCTCCCACAGATACGCAGTATTTT. This translates into CASSSGGASPTDTQYF.

This chain uses TRBV28 with TRBJ2-7; TRBD2 agrees at 7 bases. V dropped 2 bases and J dropped 2; count of bases not matched to a gene: 6. The CDR3 runs to 15 residues. The germline gives CDR1 MDHEN, CDR2 SYDVKM. DNA for the CDR3: TGTGCCAGCAGTTTAGGGTCTAGCGGAACCTACGAGCAGTACTTC. Translated, it gives CASSLGSSGTYEQYF.

This clone was detected once. The rearrangement uses TRBV7-9 and TRBJ2-1; D uncertain. This CDR3 has 14 residues. Trimming removed 4 bases from V and 4 bases from J, with 11 bases in between. CDR1 SEHNR and CDR2 FQNEAQ come from the germline V gene (reference sequence). The CDR3 region is CASSYLDSYNEQFF. CDR3 bases: TGTGCCAGCAGCTACCTAGACTCTTACAATGAGCAGTTCTTC.

This chain uses TRBV5-1 with TRBJ2-7; D is possibly TRBD1 or TRBD2 (5 bases each). V lost 6 bases to trimming and J lost 4 bases, with 23 bases between them. CDR1 and CDR2 from the germline V gene are SGHRS and YFSETQ. The CDR3 length is 16 residues. This CDR3 reads CASTLFGTTGSYEQYF. CDR3 sequence (DNA): TGCGCCAGCACATTATTTGGGACGACTGGGTCTTACGAGCAGTACTTC.

This chain uses TRBV6-1 with TRBJ2-1; 9 nucleotides match TRBD1. This CDR3 has 14 amino acids. J gave up 4 bases and V 7 bases, and 5 bases lay outside the gene matches. Germline CDR1 is MNHNS and CDR2 is SASEGT. The CDR3 spells CASNTGTGYNEQFF. The CDR3 bases are TGTGCCAGCAATACCGGGACAGGGTACAATGAGCAGTTCTTC.

The V call is TRBV5-4, the J call TRBJ2-3; no clear D gene. Between the trimmed V and J ends, which lost 1 base and 2 bases, there was a span of 8 bases. The CDR3 extends over 14 amino acids. CDR1 SGHNT and CDR2 YYREEE come from the germline V gene (reference sequence). CDR3 coding DNA: TGTGCCAGCAGCTTGTGGTCTTCCACAGATACGCAGTATTTT. Its translation: CASSLWSSTDTQYF.

The J gene is TRBJ2-1, the V gene TRBV7-8; 8 bases align to TRBD2. The CDR3 has 17 amino acids. V trimming: 5 bases; J trimming: 0 bases; junction bases outside the gene matches: 9. Germline CDR1 and CDR2: SGHVS and FQNEAQ. The CDR3 DNA is TGTGCCAGCAGCCCGATAGCGGGAAGGAGCTCCTACAATGAGCAGTTCTTC. Protein: CASSPIAGRSSYNEQFF.

CDR3 sequence: CASSRQGNEQYF. CDR3 nucleotides: TGTGCCAGCAGTCGACAGGGGAACGAGCAGTACTTC. The J gene is TRBJ2-5, the V gene TRBV14, with 8 bases fitting TRBD1. The J call is doubtful: the DNA matches TRBJ2-7 better. This CDR3 contains 12 residues. Germline CDR1 reads SGHDN; CDR2 reads FVKESK.

The chain is built from TRBV6-5 and TRBJ1-1, with unresolved D. Germline loops: CDR1 MNHEY, CDR2 SVGAGI. V was pared by 2 bases and J by 2 bases, with 9 bases between. The CDR3 length is 14 residues. CDR3 in amino acids: CASSYLGKNTEAFF. CDR3 nucleotides: TGTGCCAGCAGTTACCTGGGGAAAAACACTGAAGCTTTCTTT.

This chain links TRBV10-1 with TRBJ2-1; 8 nucleotides align to TRBD2. The germline CDR1 and CDR2 sequences are WNHNN and SYGVQD (reference sequence). V dropped 4 bases and J dropped 4; count of bases not matched to a gene: 15. CDR3 length: 18 residues. The CDR3 nucleotides are TGCGCCAGCAGTGGATTCGGGCACGGGGGGGCATCTTACAATGAGCAGTTCTTC. It translates to CASSGFGHGGASYNEQFF.

The rearrangement joins TRBV4-1 to TRBJ1-2; no firm D call. V was shortened by 3 bases and J by 3 bases, with 11 bases between the two germline ends. This CDR3 spans 14 amino acids. CDR1 is MGHRA and CDR2 is YSYEKL in the germline V gene. The CDR3, as DNA: TGCGCCAGCAGCCACTGGGGAATGGACTATGGCTACACCTTC. It encodes CASSHWGMDYGYTF.

The chain combines TRBV6-5 with TRBJ1-3; D remains ambiguous. Trimming removed 2 bases at V and 1 base at J, with 9 bases between. The CDR3 contains 15 residues. From germline, CDR1 is MNHEY and CDR2 SVGAGI. CDR3 nucleotide sequence: TGTGCCAGCAGTTACGCGGCAGTATCTGGAAACACCATATATTTT. Amino acids: CASSYAAVSGNTIYF.

The genes are TRBV28 and TRBJ2-7; no clear D gene. Trimming shortened V by 2 bases and J by 5 bases, and 13 bases separated the two germline ends. This CDR3 is built from 14 residues. The germline CDR1 and CDR2 sequences are MDHEN and SYDVKM. Here the CDR3 reads CASSLDIPKHEQYF. The CDR3 DNA is TGTGCCAGCAGTTTAGACATCCCTAAGCACGAGCAGTACTTC.

This sequence joins TRBV27 and TRBJ2-7, with D unclear. Trimming shortened V by 3 bases and J by 7 bases, and 19 bases separated the two germline ends. CDR1 MNHEY and CDR2 SMNVEV come from the germline V gene (reference sequence). CDR3 length equals 15 residues. The CDR3 is CASSLTQPISSEQYF. CDR3 in DNA: TGTGCCAGCAGTTTGACCCAGCCTATTTCGTCGGAGCAGTACTTC.

CDR3 sequence reads: CASTLGVSYEQYF. The CDR3 region has the DNA TGTGCCAGCACCCTAGGGGTCTCCTACGAGCAGTACTTC. The genes are TRBV7-9 and TRBJ2-7, with a weak D call TRBD1 (5 bases). The CDR3 contains 13 residues. Germline V gene sequence: CDR1 SEHNR, CDR2 FQNEAQ (reference sequence). V was clipped by 7 bases and J by 0 bases, with 10 bases between them.

Worth noting for this clone: The junction does not match germline at one end; this may be a read error. J is TRBJ2-7 and V is TRBV10-3; no clear D. Per the germline V gene, CDR1 is ENHRY and CDR2 is SYGVKD. This CDR3 is 15 amino acids long. The CDR3 is CASSPGFGPAYEQYF. CDR3 nucleotide sequence: TGTGCCAGCAGTCCGGGTTTCGGGCCGGCCTACGAGCAGTACTTC.

This sequence joins TRBV5-4 and TRBJ2-3; maybe TRBD2 (6 bases). Germline V gene lookup returns CDR1 SGHNT and CDR2 YYREEE (reference sequence). The CDR3 has 12 residues. Deletions cut 3 bases from V and 4 bases from J, with 6 bases between. The CDR3 protein is CASSSGADTQYF. CDR3 coding DNA: TGTGCCAGCAGCTCGGGGGCAGATACGCAGTATTTT.